This is a list of T cell receptor beta chains from one sample in a study of PD-L1 blockade in urothelial cancer. The method was immunoSEQ multiplex PCR; TCRdb's version includes in-frame clones alone and lacks a portion of them. The data show approximately 63,000 clones, with roughly four fifths seen just once and 1.6% held by the top ten. The sample was PBMCs, taken around atezolizumab (anti-PD-L1) treatment. These receptors were collected from a man between 65 and 80 years old with urothelial cancer. Each CDR3 is given with its conserved first and last residue. D genes are given only for firm matches. Expanded clones are given a class, and other clones once, few, many or no size at all.

v_gene	j_gene	d_gene	abundance	CDR3aa	CDR3nt
TRBV28	TRBJ2-3	TRBD1	-	CASSPGTGSTDTQYF	TGTGCCAGCAGCCCCGGGACAGGGTCCACAGATACGCAGTATTTT
TRBV5-6	TRBJ1-1	-	few	CASTPGGGMLPAFF	TGTGCCAGCACCCCCGGCGGGGGTATGTTACCGGCTTTCTTT
TRBV5-1	TRBJ2-1	-	few	CASSLQGLSANEQFF	TGCGCCAGCAGCTTGCAGGGCCTCAGCGCGAATGAGCAGTTCTTC
TRBV29-1	TRBJ2-5	TRBD2	-	CSAGAVGGYQETQYF	TGCAGCGCTGGCGCGGTCGGGGGGTACCAAGAGACCCAGTACTTC
TRBV7-2	TRBJ2-7	-	-	CASSSSSRGPYEQYF	TGTGCCAGCAGCTCGAGTAGTCGGGGTCCCTACGAGCAGTACTTC
TRBV18	TRBJ1-5	-	-	CASSPGTQNQPQHF	TGTGCCAGCTCACCAGGGACACAGAATCAGCCCCAGCATTTT
TRBV5-6	TRBJ2-7	-	-	CASSPMGGPNEQYF	TGTGCCAGCAGCCCGATGGGGGGGCCCAACGAGCAGTACTTC
TRBV7-3	TRBJ2-7	-	once	CASSQGHGYEQYF	TGTGCCAGCAGCCAGGGACACGGCTACGAGCAGTACTTC
TRBV7-6	TRBJ2-5	-	-	CASSLASGGSETQYF	TGTGCCAGCAGCTTAGCGTCGGGGGGCAGCGAGACCCAGTACTTC
TRBV27	TRBJ1-5	-	-	CASKLGQGNQPQHF	TGTGCCAGCAAACTAGGTCAGGGGAATCAGCCCCAGCATTTT
TRBV11-2	TRBJ2-7	TRBD2	-	CASSRDYSYEQYF	TGTGCCAGCAGCCGGGACTATTCCTACGAGCAGTACTTC
TRBV7-9	TRBJ1-1	TRBD1	-	CASSEGQGTEAFF	TGTGCCAGCAGCGAGGGACAGGGGACTGAAGCTTTCTTT
TRBV2	TRBJ1-5	-	-	CASSEGANQPQHF	TGTGCCAGCAGTGAAGGGGCCAATCAGCCCCAGCATTTT
TRBV9	TRBJ2-7	TRBD1	-	CASSLRTGGLAEQYF	TGTGCCAGCAGCCTCAGGACAGGCGGGCTGGCCGAGCAGTACTTC